This TCR beta chain was observed in a study of PD-1 blockade in mismatch repair-deficient tumors. TCRs were sequenced from a few patients responding to pembrolizumab. Losses at the gene ends were 5 bases for V and 1 base for J; bases not matched to a gene: 6. The germline gives CDR1 SGHTA, CDR2 FQGTGA. The CDR3 loop spans 15 amino acids. General observations from the study: Tumor-resident clones, often absent from pretreatment blood, expanded after pembrolizumab and then contracted.

Remarks on this clone: Antigen specificity is unknown.

The assay was immunoSEQ multiplex PCR, and TCRdb's table has in-frame clones only and misses some. The table lists tens of thousands of clones, 70% to 80% of them singletons. This chain uses TRBV7-3 with TRBJ2-5, with 8 bases fitting TRBD1. This clonotype was sampled from an adult with mismatch repair-deficient cancer. The input for sequencing was peripheral blood, taken 2 weeks after starting pembrolizumab. For the CDR3, the DNA is TGTGCCAGCAGCCCGGGACAGGCCTTCCAAGAGACCCAGTACTTC. The encoded protein is CASSPGQAFQETQYF.